What follows is one T cell receptor beta chain and its context. TCRdb's copy holds only in-frame clones and misses some; the assay was immunoSEQ multiplex PCR. The profile covers 30,000 to 40,000 clones, with around 90% appearing a single time and approximately 2.8% taken by the ten largest. V was trimmed by 2 bases and J by 2 bases, leaving 6 bases between them. Germline assignment: CDR1 MDHEN and CDR2 SYDVKM. CDR3 length equals 13 residues. The sample comes from a study of T cell changes during pregnancy in multiple sclerosis. This sample comprised CD4+ T cells from peripheral blood mononuclear cells, obtained in the third trimester of pregnancy. The TCR comes from a female donor in good health, enrolled as a control in a pregnancy study. This chain uses TRBV28 with TRBJ1-1, with D uncertain. CDR3 DNA: TGTGCCAGCAGTTTAGAGAGCAACACTGAAGCTTTCTTT. Translated, it gives CASSLESNTEAFF.